A single sample gave rise to the 22 T cell receptor beta chains below, sequenced in a study of T cells in Graves' hyperthyroidism and ophthalmopathy. RNA transcripts yielded amplified TCR beta CDR3 regions. When the TCR CDR3 underwent first-round RT-PCR, the HTBI primer set was used. MiXCR, run by TCRdb on the multiplex PCR reads, gives a single entry per CDR3 protein. The sample has under 400,000 distinct CDR3 sequences, roughly a fifth seen once. Sample: blood. The source is a woman aged 45-65 years with Graves' hyperthyroidism.

This clonotype has a count of ten or more. The rearrangement uses TRBV12-3 or TRBV12-4 and TRBJ2-2; 11 positions agree with TRBD2. V lost 3 bases and J lost 3; bases outside the gene matches: 9. There are 18 residues in the CDR3. Here the CDR3 DNA reads TGTGCCAGCAGTTTCCATATTAGCGGGAGGGCGTACACCGGGGAGCTGTTTTTT. It specifies CASSFHISGRAYTGELFF.

V is TRBV27 and J is TRBJ1-5, with a possible D match to TRBD1 (6 bases). CDR3 size: 14 residues. Germline V lookup: CDR1 MNHEY, CDR2 SMNVEV (reference sequence). Trimming cost V 7 bases and J 6 bases, with 16 bases left between them. The CDR3 sequence: CASTSQGNRQPQHF. DNA of the CDR3: TGTGCCAGCACCTCTCAGGGGAATCGTCAGCCCCAGCATTTT.

The V gene is TRBV2, the J gene TRBJ1-5; a weak D match, TRBD1 (6 bases). This CDR3 has 16 amino acids. Per germline, CDR1 SNHLY and CDR2 FYNNEI. The V end lost 2 bases, the J end lost 0 bases, and 11 bases lay between the germline ends. CDR3 region: CASSERGAYSNQPQHF. The CDR3 coding sequence is TGTGCCAGCAGTGAACGGGGGGCATATAGCAATCAGCCCCAGCATTTT. The complete variable domain, with remaining parts taken from reference TRBV2 and TRBJ1-5, reads EPEVTQTPSHQVTQMGQEVILRCVPISNHLYFYWYRQILGQKVEFLVSFYNNEISEKSEIFDDQFSVERPDGSNFTLKIRSTKLEDSAMYFCASSERGAYSNQPQHFGDGTRLSIL.

The genes are TRBV30 and TRBJ2-7; D unresolved. Germline V lookup: CDR1 GTSNPN, CDR2 SVGIG (reference sequence). The CDR3 spans 14 residues. V lost 5 bases and J lost 4, with 18 bases in between. The CDR3 loop is CAWAPNLGGYEQYF. CDR3 nucleotide sequence: TGTGCCTGGGCCCCCAATCTAGGTGGGTACGAGCAGTACTTC. The whole variable domain, filled in from reference TRBV30 and TRBJ2-7, reads SQTIHQWPATLVQPVGSPLSLECTVEGTSNPNLYWYRQAAGRGLQLLFYSVGIGQISSEVPQNLSASRPQDRQFILSSKKLLLSDSGFYLCAWAPNLGGYEQYFGPGTRLTVT.

This clonotype was seen repeatedly, ten times or more. The chain uses TRBV2 and TRBJ1-5, with 8 bases matching TRBD1. The CDR3 is 16 residues long. V dropped 3 bases and J dropped 2; count of bases not matched to a gene: 6. The germline gives CDR1 SNHLY, CDR2 FYNNEI. The CDR3 nucleotides read TGTGCCAGCAGTGAGCCTATGGGACAGGGCAATCAGCCCCAGCATTTT. It yields the protein CASSEPMGQGNQPQHF.

This clonotype appeared many times. J is TRBJ1-5 and V is TRBV2; no reliable D call. V was pared by 4 bases and J by 7 bases, with 8 bases between. Germline CDR1 and CDR2: SNHLY and FYNNEI. The CDR3 length is 12 residues. The CDR3 sequence is CASSGSLQPQHF. The CDR3 DNA is TGTGCCAGCAGTGGATCCCTACAGCCCCAGCATTTT.

This clonotype was counted once. The rearrangement links TRBV19 to TRBJ2-1; 7 nucleotides match TRBD2. The germline V gene has CDR1 LNHDA and CDR2 SQIVND (reference sequence). V gave up 5 bases and J gave up 3 bases; unmatched junction bases: 13. CDR3 length: 17 amino acids. CDR3 DNA sequence: TGTGCCAGTAGTCCTCGTGGGAGCGGGAACGTCTACAATGAGCAGTTCTTC. Its translation is CASSPRGSGNVYNEQFF.

This clonotype has ten or more counts. The V gene is TRBV20-1, the J gene TRBJ2-3; D gene uncertain. This CDR3 has 16 residues. The V end was cut by 0 bases, the J end by 0 bases, with 13 bases between. Germline V gives CDR1 DFQATT, CDR2 SNEGSKA (reference sequence). The CDR3 nucleotides read TGCAGTGCTAGAGATGGAACCCCGGGTAGCACAGATACGCAGTATTTT. It specifies CSARDGTPGSTDTQYF.

This clonotype occurred once. J is TRBJ2-7 and V is TRBV29-1; tentative D call: TRBD2 (5 bases). The CDR3 totals 12 residues. V was pared by 0 bases and J by 3 bases, with 6 bases between. Germline V gene lookup returns CDR1 SQVTM and CDR2 ANQGSEA. CDR3 sequence (DNA): TGCAGCGTTGAAGATGCGGGCTACGAGCAGTACTTC. Translating gives CSVEDAGYEQYF.

This clonotype was recorded a few times. The chain combines TRBV19 with TRBJ2-1; D is ambiguous. The CDR3 sequence is 12 residues long. From germline, CDR1 is LNHDA and CDR2 SQIVND (reference sequence). Trimming removed 1 base from V and 5 bases from J, with 3 bases in between. CDR3 in DNA: TGTGCCAGTAGTATAGTAGACAATGAGCAGTTCTTC. Translated, it gives CASSIVDNEQFF.

This clonotype was counted only a few times. The J gene is TRBJ1-5, the V gene TRBV6-1, with unresolved D. V was trimmed by 8 bases and J by 0 bases, leaving 14 bases between them. Germline CDR1 and CDR2: MNHNS and SASEGT. There are 15 residues in the CDR3. This CDR3 is CASQLTVYSNQPQHF. DNA for the CDR3: TGTGCCAGCCAGCTGACGGTGTATAGCAATCAGCCCCAGCATTTT.

This clonotype was counted ten times or more. The chain couples TRBV7-8 to TRBJ2-7, with 8 positions matching TRBD1. Germline V gene data show CDR1 as SGHVS and CDR2 as FQNEAQ. The CDR3 extends over 14 amino acids. The junction had 3 bases not matched to a gene; V was cut back by 1 base and J by 4 bases. CDR3 residues: CASSLGTGSYEQYF. The CDR3 bases are TGTGCCAGCAGCTTAGGGACAGGGAGTTACGAGCAGTACTTC.

This clonotype was observed a handful of times. The chain recombines TRBV7-8 with TRBJ2-5, with 8 bases fitting TRBD2. CDR1 SGHVS and CDR2 FQNEAQ come from the germline V gene. The CDR3 sequence is 16 residues long. V was pared by 3 bases and J by 7 bases, with 13 bases of the junction left unmatched. CDR3: CASSFGWRRGAPTQYF. CDR3 nucleotide sequence: TGTGCCAGCAGCTTTGGGTGGCGGCGGGGGGCCCCGACCCAGTACTTC.

This clonotype was seen many times. The chain couples TRBV6-2 or TRBV6-3 to TRBJ1-5, with D maybe TRBD1 (6 bases). The CDR3 totals 16 residues. The germline gives CDR1 MNHEY, CDR2 SVGEGT. V was pared by 6 bases and J by 6 bases, with 21 bases between. CDR3 residues: CASSRGGDMVGQPQHF. The DNA of the CDR3 is TGTGCCAGCAGCCGGGGGGGCGACATGGTGGGTCAGCCCCAGCATTTT.

This sequence joins TRBV20-1 and TRBJ1-2, with 11 positions matching TRBD1. The germline V gene has CDR1 DFQATT and CDR2 SNEGSKA (reference sequence). V lost 4 bases to trimming and J lost 5 bases; unmatched junction nucleotides: 3. The CDR3 extends over 13 amino acids. The CDR3 DNA reads as TGCAGTGCTACCGGGACAGGGGGATATGGCTACACCTTC. This gives the protein CSATGTGGYGYTF.

The genes are TRBV12-3 or TRBV12-4 and TRBJ1-6; TRBD1 might be the D (5 bases). The CDR3 extends over 15 amino acids. V shed 2 bases and J shed 7 bases, with 12 bases lying between them. In DNA, the CDR3 is TGTGCCAGCAGTTTAACGGGGCGCTTAAATTCACCCCTCCACTTT. As protein: CASSLTGRLNSPLHF.

For this clonotype: A read error may explain this, as a much larger clone is one base away. This chain connects TRBV7-2 to TRBJ2-7; the D is unclear. CDR1 and CDR2 from the germline V gene are SGHTA and FQGNSA. The CDR3 runs to 15 residues. The CDR3 loop is CASSLVARSSYERYF. The CDR3 DNA follows: TGTGCCAGCAGCTTAGTGGCCCGTAGCTCCTACGAGCGGTACTTC.

This clonotype was recorded a few times. V usage is TRBV29-1 and J usage is TRBJ2-5, with D perhaps matching TRBD1 or TRBD2 (5 bases each). This CDR3 has 14 residues. The V gene lost 6 bases and the J gene lost 4 bases, with 18 bases spanning the gap. Germline CDR1 reads SQVTM; CDR2 reads ANQGSEA. The CDR3 sequence is CSVWDLARGETQYF. The CDR3 DNA sequence: TGCAGCGTGTGGGACCTCGCCCGGGGAGAGACCCAGTACTTC.

This clonotype was seen ten or more times. The V gene is TRBV28, the J gene TRBJ2-5, with 10 nucleotides matching TRBD1. With 6 bases clipped from V and 6 bases from J, the junction kept 10 bases outside the gene matches. Germline lookup yields CDR1 MDHEN and CDR2 SYDVKM. The CDR3 length is 15 residues. CDR3 loop: CASSKRQGARQTQYF. In DNA, the CDR3 is TGTGCCAGCAGCAAGAGACAGGGGGCTCGACAGACCCAGTACTTC.

This clonotype was seen ten or more times. The rearrangement joins TRBV7-3 to TRBJ2-5; D unclear. This CDR3 has 13 residues. The ends were cut back, 8 bases at V and 3 bases at J, with 13 bases in the middle. Germline V gene lookup returns CDR1 SGHTA and CDR2 FQGTGA. CDR3 protein: CASGMGWEETQYF. DNA of the CDR3: TGTGCCAGCGGGATGGGATGGGAAGAGACCCAGTACTTC. The complete variable domain, with remaining parts taken from reference TRBV7-3 and TRBJ2-5, reads GAGVSQTPSNKVTEKGKYVELRCDPISGHTALYWYRQSLGQGPEFLIYFQGTGAADDSGLPNDRFFAVRPEGSVSTLKIQRTERGDSAVYLCASGMGWEETQYFGPGTRLLVL.

This clonotype was detected many times. The chain has TRBV19 and TRBJ1-1; D possibly corresponds to TRBD1 (5 bases). V shed 1 base and J shed 1 base, with 7 bases lying between them. CDR1 LNHDA and CDR2 SQIVND come from the germline V gene (reference sequence). The CDR3 totals 14 residues. For the CDR3, the DNA is TGTGCCAGTAGTATAGGAGGACAGAACACTGAAGCTTTCTTT. It codes for CASSIGGQNTEAFF.

This rearrangement joins TRBV6-1 to TRBJ1-2; 10 nucleotides match TRBD1. This CDR3 contains 15 residues. Looked up from germline, CDR1 is MNHNS and CDR2 is SASEGT. Losses at the gene ends were 3 bases for V and 4 bases for J; bases not matched to a gene: 5. CDR3 amino acids: CASSERDRGGYGYTF. CDR3 nucleotide sequence: TGTGCCAGCAGTGAGAGGGACAGGGGAGGCTATGGCTACACCTTC.